The 30 T cell receptor beta chains listed next were all sequenced from one sample in a study of CD8+ T cells in alopecia areata. After isolation, RNA underwent reverse transcription to generate cDNA as the sequencing template. This table comes from immunoSEQ multiplex PCR, and its TCRdb copy is limited to in-frame clones, with some not included. The sample has roughly 150,000 clones, 50% to 65% seen once; the top ten hold roughly a fifth. Source: CD8+ T cells sorted from blood, taken at week 0. These receptors all come from a human donor with alopecia areata.

The chain links TRBV15 to TRBJ2-5; the match to TRBD2 covers 13 bases. This CDR3 has 16 amino acids. V was clipped by 4 bases and J by 4 bases; unmatched bases: 6. Germline CDR1 is LNHNV and CDR2 is YYDKDF (reference sequence). This CDR3 reads CATSTRTSGGGETQYF. The CDR3, as DNA: TGTGCCACCAGCACACGGACTAGCGGGGGAGGAGAGACCCAGTACTTC.

The chain couples TRBV16 to TRBJ1-6, with no clear D. Germline V gene sequence: CDR1 KGHSY, CDR2 FQNENV. Trimming removed 2 bases from V and 10 bases from J, with 3 bases in between. This CDR3 has 11 amino acids. CDR3 residues: CASSQGSPLHF. The CDR3 coding sequence is TGTGCCAGCAGCCAAGGGTCACCCCTCCACTTT.

This chain connects TRBV29-1 to TRBJ2-3; the D is unclear. The V gene lost 2 bases and the J gene lost 1 base, with 7 bases spanning the gap. There are 13 residues in the CDR3. CDR1 and CDR2 (germline): SQVTM, ANQGSEA. CDR3 protein: CSVESKGTDTQYF. For the CDR3, the DNA is TGCAGCGTTGAATCCAAAGGCACAGATACGCAGTATTTT.

The gene calls are TRBV2 and TRBJ1-5, with 8 positions matching TRBD1. Looked up from germline, CDR1 is SNHLY and CDR2 is FYNNEI. V lost 3 bases, J lost 7 bases, and 8 bases stayed unmatched. There are 15 residues in the CDR3. The CDR3 loop reads CASSESGQGEQPQHF. The CDR3 region has the DNA TGTGCCAGCAGTGAGTCCGGACAGGGCGAACAGCCCCAGCATTTT.

The chain couples TRBV30 to TRBJ2-7; TRBD2 matches 7 bases. The V gene end was trimmed by 6 bases and the J gene end by 3 bases; junction bases not matched to a gene: 5. Germline values: CDR1 GTSNPN, CDR2 SVGIG (reference sequence). The CDR3 consists of 12 residues. The CDR3: CACKSGGYEQYF. DNA of the CDR3: TGTGCCTGCAAATCGGGGGGCTACGAGCAGTACTTC.

This clone has a handful of counts. V is TRBV15 and J is TRBJ1-2, with a tentative D call TRBD1 (6 bases). Between the trimmed V and J ends, which lost 3 bases and 6 bases, there was a span of 14 bases. Germline V gene sequence: CDR1 LNHNV, CDR2 YYDKDF (reference sequence). There are 14 residues in the CDR3. The CDR3 is CATSSYRVLDGYTF. The DNA for the CDR3 is TGTGCCACCAGCAGCTACAGGGTGTTGGATGGCTACACCTTC.

The rearrangement uses TRBV20-1 and TRBJ2-7; D is uncertain. Between the trimmed V and J ends, which lost 7 bases and 2 bases, there was a span of 9 bases. This CDR3 region has 11 residues. Germline assignment: CDR1 DFQATT and CDR2 SNEGSKA (reference sequence). CDR3 protein: CSGLWTYEQYF. CDR3 sequence (DNA): TGCAGTGGACTCTGGACCTACGAGCAGTACTTC.

The chain uses TRBV30 and TRBJ2-3, with D possibly matching TRBD2 (5 bases). CDR1 is GTSNPN, CDR2 SVGIG, per germline (reference sequence). This CDR3 is 13 amino acids long. V lost 7 bases, J lost 4 bases, and 15 bases lay in between. For the CDR3, the DNA is TGTGCCTTTTCAGGAGGCCCCTCAGATACGCAGTATTTT. Its translation is CAFSGGPSDTQYF.

This clone was counted only a few times. The rearrangement joins TRBV9 to TRBJ1-2; D not certain. Germline CDR1 SGDLS, CDR2 YYNGEE. V lost 0 bases and J lost 5, with 14 bases in between. The CDR3 length is 15 residues. DNA of the CDR3: TGTGCCAGCAGCGTAGAGGGTTCGGGAGATTATGGCTACACCTTC. It is translated as CASSVEGSGDYGYTF.

The chain has TRBV7-9 and TRBJ2-7; no clear D gene. The V and J ends lost 4 bases and 1 base respectively, with 11 bases between them. This CDR3 is built from 14 residues. Germline lookup yields CDR1 SEHNR and CDR2 FQNEAQ (reference sequence). DNA of the CDR3: TGTGCCAGCAGCTCTCTCGATCTATCCTACGAGCAGTACTTC. Translated, it gives CASSSLDLSYEQYF. Looking up the rest from reference TRBV7-9 and TRBJ2-7 gives the full variable domain: DTGVSQNPRHKITKRGQNVTFRCDPISEHNRLYWYRQTLGQGPEFLTYFQNEAQLEKSRLLSDRFSAERPKGSFSTLEIQRTEQGDSAMYLCASSSLDLSYEQYFGPGTRLTVT.

As concerns this clone: In the same sample, other DNA sequences code for this CDR3. The rearrangement links TRBV4-3 to TRBJ2-6; D is undetermined. This CDR3 is built from 15 residues. With 0 bases removed from V and 0 bases from J, the gap between germline ends came to 3 bases. Germline CDR1 is LGHNA and CDR2 is YSLEER. The CDR3 loop reads CASSQDRSGANVLTF. The CDR3 DNA reads as TGCGCCAGCAGCCAAGACCGCTCTGGGGCCAACGTCCTGACTTTC.

This chain joins TRBV11-2 and TRBJ1-1, with D perhaps matching TRBD1 (5 bases). V was clipped by 1 base and J by 4 bases, with 10 bases between them. Germline CDR1 SGHAT, CDR2 FQNNGV. The CDR3 extends over 14 amino acids. In DNA form, the CDR3 reads TGTGCCAGCAGCTTAGGTGTGGGGCGCACTGAAGCTTTCTTT. The encoded protein is CASSLGVGRTEAFF.

The chain couples TRBV30 to TRBJ2-7; tentatively, D is TRBD2 (5 bases). The V gene's germline CDR1 is GTSNPN and CDR2 SVGIG (reference sequence). The CDR3 length is 15 residues. Trimming removed 3 bases at V and 4 bases at J, with 19 bases between. The CDR3 is CAWSEQTSRGYEQYF. CDR3 sequence (DNA): TGTGCCTGGAGCGAACAAACGTCCCGGGGTTACGAGCAGTACTTC.

The J gene is TRBJ1-1, the V gene TRBV30; D not certain. The CDR3 is 13 residues long. CDR1 is GTSNPN, CDR2 SVGIG, per germline (reference sequence). Trimming stripped 4 bases from V and 2 bases from J, with 11 bases between. CDR3 region: CAWIRTANTEAFF. The CDR3 DNA follows: TGTGCCTGGATACGGACCGCCAACACTGAAGCTTTCTTT.

The chain uses TRBV4-3 and TRBJ1-1, with a possible D match to TRBD1 (6 bases). The CDR3 runs to 15 residues. Trimming shortened V by 0 bases and J by 3 bases, and 11 bases separated the two germline ends. Germline assignment: CDR1 LGHNA and CDR2 YSLEER. The CDR3 here is CASSQERGGDTEAFF. CDR3 bases: TGCGCCAGCAGCCAAGAGAGGGGGGGCGACACTGAAGCTTTCTTT.

The table lists this clone with a few counts. The chain joins TRBV27 to TRBJ2-5, with D possibly called TRBD1 or TRBD2 (5 bases each). V lost 0 bases to trimming and J lost 5 bases, with 16 bases between them. Germline values: CDR1 MNHEY, CDR2 SMNVEV (reference sequence). CDR3 length: 16 amino acids. CDR3 nucleotide sequence: TGTGCCAGCAGTTTATCCCCCGGGACCGCAGGGGAGACCCAGTACTTC. It translates to CASSLSPGTAGETQYF.

The rearrangement uses TRBV9 and TRBJ2-2; tentatively, D is TRBD2 (6 bases). The CDR3 spans 14 residues. Per the germline V gene, CDR1 is SGDLS and CDR2 is YYNGEE. The V and J ends lost 4 bases and 6 bases respectively, with 13 bases between them. The CDR3 nucleotides read TGTGCCAGCAGCCCCCGTTGGGGGGCCGGGGAGCTGTTTTTT. Translating it yields CASSPRWGAGELFF.

This clone has a handful of counts. CDR3 loop: CAIREGGTEAFF. In DNA form, the CDR3 reads TGTGCCATCAGGGAGGGCGGCACTGAAGCTTTCTTT. The chain links TRBV10-3 to TRBJ1-1, with D hard to call. CDR3 length: 12 amino acids. The germline V gene encodes CDR1 ENHRY and CDR2 SYGVKD. V shed 6 bases and J shed 4 bases, with 9 bases lying between them.

This clone was seen more than once but under ten times. This chain joins TRBV2 and TRBJ1-2; D gene ambiguous. Germline CDR1 reads SNHLY; CDR2 reads FYNNEI. The CDR3 is 11 residues long. Deletions cut 7 bases from V and 5 bases from J, with 8 bases between. CDR3 residues: CASTGLYGYTF. Written as DNA, the CDR3 is TGTGCCAGCACCGGACTGTATGGCTACACCTTC.

Only a few counts were recorded for this clone. The rearrangement uses TRBV7-9 and TRBJ1-5, with D uncertain. Germline V gene data show CDR1 as SEHNR and CDR2 as FQNEAQ (reference sequence). CDR3 length: 14 residues. V lost 5 bases and J lost 4, with 12 bases in between. The CDR3 DNA reads TGTGCCAGCAGCCTTTCTGGCAGAAATCAGCCCCAGCATTTT. This encodes CASSLSGRNQPQHF.

The V call is TRBV7-8, the J call TRBJ2-1; weak D call: TRBD2 (6 bases). The germline CDR1 and CDR2 sequences are SGHVS and FQNEAQ. CDR3 length: 13 residues. V lost 0 bases and J lost 15, with 15 bases in between. The CDR3: CASSLAGLSVLFF. The CDR3 nucleotides read TGTGCCAGCAGCTTAGCGGGACTTAGCGTTTTGTTCTTC.

The V gene is TRBV27, the J gene TRBJ2-1, with D unclear. Trimming took off 4 bases at V and 0 bases at J, with 13 bases between the two ends. Germline assignment: CDR1 MNHEY and CDR2 SMNVEV (reference sequence). CDR3 length equals 16 residues. CDR3: CASSYDFSYSYNEQFF. In DNA form, the CDR3 reads TGTGCCAGCAGTTATGACTTCTCCTACTCCTACAATGAGCAGTTCTTC.

The genes are TRBV30 and TRBJ2-2; D is uncertain. Between the trimmed V and J ends, which lost 4 bases and 0 bases, there was a span of 9 bases. Germline values: CDR1 GTSNPN, CDR2 SVGIG (reference sequence). CDR3 length: 14 amino acids. The CDR3 sequence: CAWKGKPNTGELFF. In nucleotides, the CDR3 is TGTGCCTGGAAAGGGAAGCCGAACACCGGGGAGCTGTTTTTT.

This clone was recorded a few times. The chain carries TRBV29-1 and TRBJ2-1; 7 nucleotides agree with TRBD1. With V trimmed by 7 bases and J by 1 base, 7 bases remained unmatched. The CDR3 is made up of 14 amino acids. Germline V gives CDR1 SQVTM, CDR2 ANQGSEA. The CDR3 region is CSAIGTESYNEQFF. In nucleotides, the CDR3 is TGCAGCGCCATTGGGACAGAATCCTACAATGAGCAGTTCTTC.

This clone turned up a few times. The V call is TRBV27, the J call TRBJ2-6, with TRBD1 matching 10 bases. CDR3 size: 15 residues. V gave up 4 bases and J gave up 8 bases; unmatched junction bases: 5. Germline loops: CDR1 MNHEY, CDR2 SMNVEV (reference sequence). The DNA of the CDR3 is TGTGCCAGCAGTTCCCCGGGACAGGGGACCAACGTCCTGACTTTC. It codes for CASSSPGQGTNVLTF.

This clone was detected only a few times. This CDR3 is also generated by other DNA sequences in the sample. The gene calls are TRBV30 and TRBJ2-7; a weak D match, TRBD1 (5 bases). Per the germline V gene, CDR1 is GTSNPN and CDR2 is SVGIG (reference sequence). CDR3 size: 11 residues. Trimming removed 5 bases at V and 4 bases at J, with 9 bases between. For the CDR3, the DNA is TGTGCCTGGGACAGAGGATACGAGCAGTACTTC. Amino acid sequence: CAWDRGYEQYF.

The chain carries TRBV7-6 and TRBJ2-2; D gene uncertain. Germline CDR1 reads SGHVS; CDR2 reads FNYEAQ. V was shortened by 5 bases and J by 2 bases, with 15 bases between the two germline ends. This CDR3 comprises 16 residues. The CDR3 DNA sequence: TGTGCCAGCAGCCCGCAGTCTAGTGGAAACACCGGGGAGCTGTTTTTT. It specifies CASSPQSSGNTGELFF.

The genes are TRBV29-1 and TRBJ1-5; 9 bases agree with TRBD1. This CDR3 is 16 amino acids long. The germline V gene has CDR1 SQVTM and CDR2 ANQGSEA. Trimming took 7 bases from V and 0 from J; bases not matched to a gene: 10. The CDR3 loop reads CSACGTGTPSNQPQHF. CDR3 coding DNA: TGCAGCGCGTGCGGGACAGGGACTCCTAGCAATCAGCCCCAGCATTTT.

This clone was counted between two and nine times. J is TRBJ2-7 and V is TRBV25-1, with D hard to call. Germline V gene sequence: CDR1 MGHDK, CDR2 SYGVNS. This CDR3 has 13 residues. Deletions cut 5 bases from V and 9 bases from J, with 17 bases between. CDR3 protein: CASSKTEREGQYF. The CDR3 bases are TGTGCCAGCAGTAAAACGGAGCGCGAAGGGCAGTACTTC.

The V gene is TRBV19, the J gene TRBJ1-2, with TRBD1 matching over 8 bases. Germline lookup yields CDR1 LNHDA and CDR2 SQIVND (reference sequence). The J segment lost 1 base and the V segment lost 9 bases, leaving 7 bases of the junction unmatched. The CDR3 is made up of 14 amino acids. In DNA, the CDR3 is TGTGCCAGCCGTGAGGACAGGGATAACTATGGCTACACCTTC. This encodes CASREDRDNYGYTF.